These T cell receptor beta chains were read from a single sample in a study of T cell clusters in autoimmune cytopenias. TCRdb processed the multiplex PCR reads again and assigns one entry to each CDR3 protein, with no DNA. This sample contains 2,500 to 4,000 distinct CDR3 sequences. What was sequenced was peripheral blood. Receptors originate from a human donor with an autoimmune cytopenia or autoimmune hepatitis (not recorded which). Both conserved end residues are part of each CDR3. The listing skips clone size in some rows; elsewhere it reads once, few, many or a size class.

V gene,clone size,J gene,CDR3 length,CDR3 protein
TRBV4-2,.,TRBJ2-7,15,CASSQTKGTGGEQYF
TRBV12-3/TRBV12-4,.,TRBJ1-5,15,CASSRGTGGGQPQHF
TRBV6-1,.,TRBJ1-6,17,CASSELYLQGGNSPLHF
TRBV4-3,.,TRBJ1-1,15,CASSLNPGQGTEAFF
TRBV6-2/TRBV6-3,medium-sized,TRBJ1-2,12,CASSRPLYGYTF
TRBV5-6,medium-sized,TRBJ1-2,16,CASSLWGTGLNYGYTF
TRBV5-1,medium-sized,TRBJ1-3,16,CASSLPDVSPGNTIYF
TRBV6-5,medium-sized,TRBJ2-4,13,CASRVGTKNIQYF
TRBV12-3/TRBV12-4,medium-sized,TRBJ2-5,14,CASRARDSQETQYF
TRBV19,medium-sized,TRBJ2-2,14,CASIKQAATGELFF
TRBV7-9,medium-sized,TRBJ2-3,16,CASSLGTSGVTDTQYF